This T cell receptor (beta chain) was found in a study of patients and donors after allogeneic stem cell transplantation (dated by TCRdb to about 2020). V is trimmed back by 5 bases and J by 1 base, and the junction contains 5 bases that no gene match accounts for. From cysteine to phenylalanine, the CDR3 is 14 amino acids long. The DNA shown is the 42-base CDR3, in frame from base 1. The germline V gene (reference sequence) gives CDR1 as MNHEY and CDR2 as SMNVEV. Of note for this clonotype: Its antigen is unknown. Qualities for individual bases were not recorded, and no much larger clone is one base off.

Library preparation employed RT-PCR. TCRdb records NextSeq 550 as the sequencer. In TCRdb, the public reads were trimmed at Q25 with fastp and aligned with MiXCR, with productive beta chains retained. Each record represents a unique CDR3 protein, reported with the most common genes and DNA among its rows. This sample comprises 800,000 to 1,000,000 distinct CDR3 sequences, about a sixth of them detected only once. Clones ranked in the top ten supply around 6% of the sample. The receptor's source is a human donor who was either an allogeneic HSCT recipient or a stem cell or donor lymphocyte infusion donor (not recorded which). It is not recorded whose cells these are; they may come from a transplant donor. The chain employs TRBV27 and TRBJ2-7; 7 bases in the middle match TRBD2. The sequencing input was blood, either unsorted or a sorted T cell fraction (not recorded which). In nucleotide form, the sequence is TGTGCCAGCAGTACTGGCGGGGGTTCCTACGAGCAGTACTTC. Translated, this gives CASSTGGGSYEQYF.